Given below is one T cell receptor (beta chain) in context. Its antigen is still unknown. These data come from a study of cytomegalovirus exposure and HLA in healthy donors. Study conclusions and caveats: In a later analysis, V- and J-gene trimming of beta chains associated with a DCLRE1C missense variant, replicated independently.

This CDR3 contains 18 residues. The J segment lost 0 bases and the V segment lost 5 bases, leaving 13 bases of the junction unmatched. In germline, CDR1 is SGHAT, CDR2 FQNNGV. This PCR relied on a set of 60 Vbeta primers and 13 Jbeta primers. Method: immunoSEQ multiplex PCR; TCRdb's copy keeps in-frame clones and lacks some. The data include 190,000 or so clones; the top ten clones carry 0.65% to 0.75%. This TCR was sampled from a boy between 5 and 17 years old in good health and CMV-seronegative. Sequenced input: PBMCs. The chain links TRBV11-2 to TRBJ2-4; TRBD2 agrees at 7 bases. CDR3 nucleotides: TGTGCCAGCAGCCCGGGCCAATGGGGGGGATTAGCCAAAAACATTCAGTACTTC. Translation gives CASSPGQWGGLAKNIQYF. The complete variable domain, with remaining parts taken from reference TRBV11-2 and TRBJ2-4, reads EAGVAQSPRYKIIEKRQSVAFWCNPISGHATLYWYQQILGQGPKLLIQFQNNGVVDDSQLPKDRFSAERLKGVDSTLKIQPAKLEDSAVYLCASSPGQWGGLAKNIQYFGAGTRLSVL.